The rows below give T cell receptor beta chains drawn from one sample of a study of siplizumab effects on memory and regulatory T cells. Only in-frame clones appear in the TCRdb table, and some are missing; sequencing was by immunoSEQ multiplex PCR. Of about 100,000 clones in the sample, 85% to 95% are singletons; the top ten hold under 0.65%. Sequencing used Tregs sorted from blood. The receptors come from a human donor in good health. Both conserved end residues are part of each CDR3. Fields, in order: V gene, clone size, J gene, CDR3 protein. The size of a clone is reported for some rows only, either as once, few or many, or as a class for expanded clones.

TRBV6-6	.	TRBJ2-7	CASSYVPRAEYF
TRBV7-7	.	TRBJ1-1	CASSSSMNTEAFF
TRBV5-1	.	TRBJ2-7	CASSLVGGPYEQYF
TRBV27	once	TRBJ2-3	CASSFVRDTQYF
TRBV4-2	.	TRBJ1-4	CASSHLASSGKDEKLFF
TRBV7-8	.	TRBJ1-1	CASSLDWAGMGEAFF
TRBV5-1	once	TRBJ2-5	CASSLRSGAQETQYF
TRBV7-9	.	TRBJ1-1	CASSPPVWAPNTEAFF
TRBV19	.	TRBJ1-5	CASSRFSVGQRHQPQHF
TRBV6-5	.	TRBJ2-1	CASRSQTSSYNEQFF
TRBV10-2	.	TRBJ2-2	CASIQGAGELFF
TRBV5-1	.	TRBJ2-7	CASSLANSYEQYF
TRBV5-8	.	TRBJ2-1	CASSLRLGLVYSYNEQFF
TRBV7-3	.	TRBJ2-5	CASSLSGRETQYF
TRBV30	few	TRBJ1-3	CAWSVGPSSGNTIYF
TRBV28	.	TRBJ1-5	CASSLSLSPRGQPQHF
TRBV27	.	TRBJ1-2	CASSPTPGGGSYGYTF
TRBV5-1	.	TRBJ2-2	CASSFRGLGRANTGELFF
TRBV6-9	.	TRBJ2-5	CARDSQETQYF
TRBV5-1	once	TRBJ2-5	CASSLARGPGETQYF
TRBV5-6	.	TRBJ1-5	CASSLRAGAMKGQPQHF
TRBV6-6	.	TRBJ2-1	CASSHELVPPYNEQFF
TRBV4-2	.	TRBJ2-5	CASSHYGQGGETQYF
TRBV7-8	.	TRBJ2-7	CASSGRTRATHEQYF
TRBV30	.	TRBJ1-3	CAWSHPRASGNTIYF
TRBV14	.	TRBJ2-5	CASRPGGQETQYF
TRBV18	.	TRBJ1-4	CASSRHGTSMEKLFF
TRBV20-1	.	TRBJ2-3	CSASIFTQYF
TRBV28	.	TRBJ2-5	CASSPGVQETQYF
TRBV4-1	.	TRBJ2-3	CASSQEGWRGSGRGADTQYF
TRBV15	.	TRBJ2-5	CATTQRRGGFQETQYF
TRBV28	.	TRBJ1-2	CASSLWRDPSYGYTF
TRBV28	.	TRBJ2-1	CASSLGGEDNEQFF
TRBV28	.	TRBJ2-5	CASRSTSWRGQETQYF
TRBV6-1	.	TRBJ1-2	CASSSPVGYTF
TRBV6-1	.	TRBJ2-2	CASSGYTGTSTGELFF
TRBV5-1	.	TRBJ1-4	CASSLAAPDEKLFF
TRBV4-1	.	TRBJ2-7	CASSQEPSRVVSSYEQYF
TRBV6-4	once	TRBJ2-2	CASSAQGLDTGELFF
TRBV23-1	once	TRBJ2-7	CASRTPTPSEQYF
TRBV6-5	.	TRBJ1-6	CASSTTVGYNSPLHF
TRBV5-1	once	TRBJ2-1	CASSPTGQGQFF
TRBV5-4	.	TRBJ1-2	CASSFEWDRASGYTF
TRBV18	.	TRBJ2-1	CASSPALWYPFF
TRBV2	.	TRBJ1-4	CASSGILGRGILNEKLFF
TRBV7-9	medium-sized	TRBJ1-2	CASSSGHYGYTF
TRBV4-2	.	TRBJ2-3	CASSQDFSGTDTQYF
TRBV5-4	.	TRBJ1-2	CASSLRGGAGGYTF
TRBV5-6	.	TRBJ1-4	CASSLEGDINEKLFF
TRBV5-4	.	TRBJ2-5	CASSYRDRGQETQYF
TRBV5-1	.	TRBJ1-1	CASSLVGQVNTEAFF
TRBV28	.	TRBJ2-7	CASSLIGYEQYF
TRBV6-1	.	TRBJ2-7	CASSEDDSRNHEQYF